The following is a T cell receptor (beta chain) sequence with its context. J was trimmed by 0 bases and V by 6 bases; bases with no gene match: 10. The CDR3 totals 18 residues. Germline V gene sequence: CDR1 SGHTA, CDR2 FQGTGA. This record belongs to a study of blood T cell repertoires in COVID-19. Background on the study: Both acute and convalescent COVID-19 samples were obtained from the United States, Italy and Spain. Nucleic acid was either cDNA or gDNA, and it came from T cells, B-cell-depleted T cells, or PBMCs.

Per the authors' pipeline: Reference gene primer amplification yielded estimated nucleated cell counts. Sequenced by immunoSEQ multiplex PCR; TCRdb stores in-frame clones only, minus some. V and J calls and clone size are as listed in that table; D and trimming were resolved from the DNA. The sample consists of around 200,000 clones, roughly nine tenths of them appearing once. Source material: peripheral blood. This receptor was taken from a man aged 65 to 79 with acute or convalescent COVID-19. The chain carries TRBV7-3 and TRBJ2-2; 10 bases agree with TRBD2. In DNA form, the CDR3 reads TGTGCCAGCAGATATCGGCTAGCGGGGGACTCGAACACCGGGGAGCTGTTTTTT. Its translation: CASRYRLAGDSNTGELFF.